This note documents a single T cell receptor (beta chain) sequence. Its antigen is as yet unknown. Compared with germline, one end of the junction differs, possibly owing to a read error. For TCR beta, libraries came from iRepertoire HTBI primers and Arm-PCR of CDR3 regions. Each CDR3 protein gets one entry after TCRdb re-called the multiplex PCR reads with MiXCR. The sample includes approximately 380,000 distinct CDR3 sequences, around 20% of them seen just once. The CDR3 is made up of 15 amino acids. Germline CDR1 and CDR2: SSHAT and FNYEAQ (reference sequence). The sample is drawn from a study of regulatory T cells in long-lasting Graves disease. Findings and limits, study-wide: A greater number of public clonotypes (under 3,000) was shared by persistent patients than by new patients (roughly 880). Small sample size may have lowered accuracy. TCR diversity was lower in persistent Graves' patients than in newly diagnosed ones.

Specified time point: persistent/refractory GD, antithyroid drugs over 5 years with positive TRAb. PBMCs provided the RNA from which the TCR library was made. By American Thyroid Association guidelines, Graves' disease was diagnosed in the cohort. The source was peripheral blood mononuclear cells (PBMCs), collected when the disease was refractory, from a patient treated with antithyroid drugs. V usage is TRBV7-7 and J usage is TRBJ2-3; no firm D call. This TCR was recovered from a female donor with Graves disease. The CDR3 reads CASSRGGPSTDTQYF. The CDR3 DNA reads as TGTGCTAGCAGCCGAGGCGGTCCTAGCACAGATACGCAGTATTTT.